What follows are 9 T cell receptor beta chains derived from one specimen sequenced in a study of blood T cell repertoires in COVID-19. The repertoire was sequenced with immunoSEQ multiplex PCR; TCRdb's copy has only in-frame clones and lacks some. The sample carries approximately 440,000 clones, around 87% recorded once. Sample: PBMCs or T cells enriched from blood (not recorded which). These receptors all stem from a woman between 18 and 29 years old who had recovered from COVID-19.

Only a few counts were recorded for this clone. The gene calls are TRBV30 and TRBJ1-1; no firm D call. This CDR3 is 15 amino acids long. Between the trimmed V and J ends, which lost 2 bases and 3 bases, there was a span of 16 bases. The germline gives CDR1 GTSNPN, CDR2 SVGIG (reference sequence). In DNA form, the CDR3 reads TGTGCCTGGAGTCCTCGAAGAGGCGTTGACACTGAAGCTTTCTTT. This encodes CAWSPRRGVDTEAFF.

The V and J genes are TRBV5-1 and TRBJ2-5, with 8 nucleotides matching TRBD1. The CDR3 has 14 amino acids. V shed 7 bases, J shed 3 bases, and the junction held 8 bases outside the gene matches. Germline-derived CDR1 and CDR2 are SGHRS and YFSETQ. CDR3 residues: CASGTQGAEETQYF. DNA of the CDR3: TGCGCCAGCGGAACCCAGGGGGCCGAAGAGACCCAGTACTTC.

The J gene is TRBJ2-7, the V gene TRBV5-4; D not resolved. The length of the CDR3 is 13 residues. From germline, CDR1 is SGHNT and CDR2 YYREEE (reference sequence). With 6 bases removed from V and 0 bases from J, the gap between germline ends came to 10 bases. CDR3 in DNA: TGTGCCAGCACCCCCCGAGACTCCTACGAGCAGTACTTC. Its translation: CASTPRDSYEQYF.

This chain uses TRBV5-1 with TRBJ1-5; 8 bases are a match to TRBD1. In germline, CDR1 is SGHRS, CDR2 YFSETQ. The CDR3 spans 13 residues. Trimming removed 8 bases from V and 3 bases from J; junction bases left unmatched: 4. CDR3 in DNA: TGCGCCAGTTCACAGGGGGACAATCAGCCCCAGCATTTT. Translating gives CASSQGDNQPQHF.

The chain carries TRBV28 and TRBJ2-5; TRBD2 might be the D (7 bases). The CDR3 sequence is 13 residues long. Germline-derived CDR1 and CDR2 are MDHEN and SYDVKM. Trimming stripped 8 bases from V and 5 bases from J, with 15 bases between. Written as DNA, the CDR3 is TGTGCCAGCGCATTAGGGGGGGCGGAGACCCAGTACTTC. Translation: CASALGGAETQYF.

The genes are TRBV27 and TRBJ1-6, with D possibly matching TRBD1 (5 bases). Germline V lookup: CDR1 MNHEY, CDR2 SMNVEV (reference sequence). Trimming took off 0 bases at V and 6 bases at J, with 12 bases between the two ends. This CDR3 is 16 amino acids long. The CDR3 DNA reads TGTGCCAGCAGTTTATCGGGAGGGGCGCTTAATTCACCCCTCCACTTT. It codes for CASSLSGGALNSPLHF.

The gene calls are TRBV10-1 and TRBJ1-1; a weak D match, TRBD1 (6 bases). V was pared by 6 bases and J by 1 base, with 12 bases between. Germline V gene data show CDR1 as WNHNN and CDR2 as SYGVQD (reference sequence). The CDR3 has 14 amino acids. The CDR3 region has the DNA TGCGCCAGCAGCCGGACAGCCTCGAACACTGAAGCTTTCTTT. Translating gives CASSRTASNTEAFF.

The CDR3 bases are TGTGCCAGCAGCCAAGGGCCCTCGGGCCAAGAGACCCAGTACTTC. Its translation is CASSQGPSGQETQYF. V is TRBV3-1 (or the pseudogene TRBV3-2) and J is TRBJ2-5, with D hard to call. Germline assignment: CDR1 LGHDT and CDR2 YNNKEL (reference sequence). The CDR3 totals 15 residues. V was pared by 1 base and J by 1 base, with 10 bases between.

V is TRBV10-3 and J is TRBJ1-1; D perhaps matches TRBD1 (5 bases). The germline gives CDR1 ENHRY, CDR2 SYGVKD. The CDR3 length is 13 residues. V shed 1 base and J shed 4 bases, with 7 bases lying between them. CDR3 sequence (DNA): TGTGCCATCAGTGAGTTGGGGGGCACTGAAGCTTTCTTT. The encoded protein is CAISELGGTEAFF.